This is a list of T cell receptor beta chains from one sample in a study of regulatory T cells in long-lasting Graves disease. TCRdb redid the calling of the multiplex PCR reads with MiXCR, one entry per CDR3 protein. The sample lists roughly 610,000 distinct CDR3 sequences; roughly a sixth were seen once. These data were also reused for a study on T cells in Graves' hyperthyroidism and ophthalmopathy.

The sample in question was peripheral blood mononuclear cells (PBMCs), obtained at new diagnosis, from a patient treated with antithyroid drugs. These receptors all come from a man younger than 35 with Graves disease. Both conserved end residues are part of each CDR3. Each record gives: J gene, CDR3 length, D gene, V gene, clone size, CDR3 DNA, CDR3 protein. D genes are given only for firm matches. Size is omitted from some rows. Given values are once, few, many or a class for expanded clones.

j_gene: TRBJ1-2; len: 11; d_gene: NA; v_gene: TRBV30; abundance: few; CDR3nt: TGTGCCTGGGAAGGCTCATATGGCTACACCTTC; CDR3aa: CAWEGSYGYTF
j_gene: TRBJ2-1; len: 16; d_gene: TRBD2; v_gene: TRBV3-1; abundance: many; CDR3nt: TGTGCCAGCAGCCAAGAAGCTAGCGGGAGTGGTAATGAGCAGTTCTTC; CDR3aa: CASSQEASGSGNEQFF
j_gene: TRBJ2-7; len: 14; d_gene: TRBD2; v_gene: TRBV7-9; abundance: NA; CDR3nt: TGTGCCAGCAGCCTCCCAGCGGGAGAGTACGAGCAGTACTTC; CDR3aa: CASSLPAGEYEQYF
j_gene: TRBJ2-5; len: 14; d_gene: NA; v_gene: TRBV18; abundance: many; CDR3nt: TGTGCCAGCTCGTATACGGTACGGCGGGAGACCCAGTACTTC; CDR3aa: CASSYTVRRETQYF
j_gene: TRBJ2-1; len: 15; d_gene: TRBD1; v_gene: TRBV7-2; abundance: many; CDR3nt: TGTGCCAGCAGCACCCCGAAACTACAGGGGGACGAGCAGTTCTTC; CDR3aa: CASSTPKLQGDEQFF
j_gene: TRBJ1-5; len: 16; d_gene: TRBD1; v_gene: TRBV7-2; abundance: many; CDR3nt: TGTGCCAGCAGCTGGGGGGGGCAGGGGGCAGATCAGCCCCAGCATTTT; CDR3aa: CASSWGGQGADQPQHF
j_gene: TRBJ2-3; len: 15; d_gene: TRBD2; v_gene: TRBV24-1; abundance: few; CDR3nt: TGTGCCACCAGTGATCCTCGGACTAGCGGAAATACGCAGTATTTT; CDR3aa: CATSDPRTSGNTQYF
j_gene: TRBJ2-7; len: 15; d_gene: TRBD1; v_gene: TRBV6-1; abundance: many; CDR3nt: TGTGCCAGCAGTGGGCCAGGACAGGGGGCTAACGAGCAGTACTTC; CDR3aa: CASSGPGQGANEQYF
j_gene: TRBJ1-4; len: 11; d_gene: NA; v_gene: TRBV5-1; abundance: NA; CDR3nt: TGCGCCAGCAGGTCCGGCGAAAAACTGTTTTTT; CDR3aa: CASRSGEKLFF
j_gene: TRBJ2-1; len: 15; d_gene: TRBD2; v_gene: TRBV11-3; abundance: many; CDR3nt: TGTGCCAGCAGCCGAGGACTAGCGGGAGTAGATGAGCAGTTCTTC; CDR3aa: CASSRGLAGVDEQFF
j_gene: TRBJ2-5; len: 15; d_gene: TRBD1; v_gene: TRBV9; abundance: few; CDR3nt: TGTGCCAGCAGCCCAACCCCACAGGGGGTAGAGACCCAGTACTTC; CDR3aa: CASSPTPQGVETQYF
j_gene: TRBJ2-5; len: 15; d_gene: TRBD2; v_gene: TRBV7-7; abundance: NA; CDR3nt: TGTGCTAGCAGCCCCGGACTAGCGGTTCAGGAGACCCAGTACTTC; CDR3aa: CASSPGLAVQETQYF
j_gene: TRBJ1-2; len: 14; d_gene: NA; v_gene: TRBV11-2; abundance: many; CDR3nt: TGTGCCAGCAGCTTATCGCAGTTTCTTGATGGCTACACCTTC; CDR3aa: CASSLSQFLDGYTF
j_gene: TRBJ1-6; len: 14; d_gene: NA; v_gene: TRBV12-3/TRBV12-4; abundance: few; CDR3nt: TGTGCCAGCAGTTTACGAGACACTGGCTCACCCCTCCACTTT; CDR3aa: CASSLRDTGSPLHF
j_gene: TRBJ2-1; len: 15; d_gene: NA; v_gene: TRBV9; abundance: NA; CDR3nt: TGTGCCAGCAGCGTAGACGGAGGGGGCTACAATGAGCAGTTCTTC; CDR3aa: CASSVDGGGYNEQFF
j_gene: TRBJ2-1; len: 15; d_gene: TRBD2; v_gene: TRBV27; abundance: many; CDR3nt: TGTGCCAGCGGCGACGGGACTAGCTCCTACAATGAGCAGTTCTTC; CDR3aa: CASGDGTSSYNEQFF
j_gene: TRBJ2-7; len: 14; d_gene: NA; v_gene: TRBV28; abundance: NA; CDR3nt: TGTGCCAGCATTGACAGCCGCGACTCCTACGAGCAGTACTTC; CDR3aa: CASIDSRDSYEQYF
j_gene: TRBJ1-6; len: 12; d_gene: NA; v_gene: TRBV30; abundance: many; CDR3nt: TGTGCCTGGACCAGGCAAAATTCACCCCTCCACTTT; CDR3aa: CAWTRQNSPLHF
j_gene: TRBJ2-1; len: 18; d_gene: TRBD2; v_gene: TRBV19; abundance: few; CDR3nt: TGTGCCAGTAGTATGGTACTAGCGGGAGGGAGCTCCTACAATGAGCAGTTCTTC; CDR3aa: CASSMVLAGGSSYNEQFF
j_gene: TRBJ1-2; len: 13; d_gene: NA; v_gene: TRBV18; abundance: many; CDR3nt: TGTGCCAGCTCACCGGCAACGGCAAATGGCTACACCTTC; CDR3aa: CASSPATANGYTF
j_gene: TRBJ1-2; len: 14; d_gene: NA; v_gene: TRBV6-1; abundance: few; CDR3nt: TGTGCCAGCATTGGAGGGGACCCATACCGGGGCTACACCTTC; CDR3aa: CASIGGDPYRGYTF
j_gene: TRBJ2-7; len: 18; d_gene: TRBD2; v_gene: TRBV7-9; abundance: NA; CDR3nt: TGTGCCAGCAGCTTCCGGGATAACACTAGCGGGAGACTGTACGAGCAGTACTTC; CDR3aa: CASSFRDNTSGRLYEQYF
j_gene: TRBJ2-5; len: 15; d_gene: TRBD1; v_gene: TRBV11-2; abundance: NA; CDR3nt: TGCGCCAGCAGCCGACCCGGGACAGGGGACGAGACCCAGTACTTC; CDR3aa: CASSRPGTGDETQYF
j_gene: TRBJ1-5; len: 18; d_gene: NA; v_gene: TRBV6-1; abundance: few; CDR3nt: TGTGCCAGCAAGCGTAGGCTATTCGACAGCTCTAGCAATCAGCCCCAGCATTTT; CDR3aa: CASKRRLFDSSSNQPQHF
j_gene: TRBJ1-3; len: 20; d_gene: TRBD1; v_gene: TRBV7-8; abundance: NA; CDR3nt: TGTGCCAGCAGCCTAATAAGGCCCTTGGGACAGGAGATCTCTGGAAACACCATATATTTT; CDR3aa: CASSLIRPLGQEISGNTIYF
j_gene: TRBJ2-3; len: 13; d_gene: TRBD2; v_gene: TRBV20-1; abundance: many; CDR3nt: TGCAGTGCTACTAGCGGGAGCACAGATACGCAGTATTTT; CDR3aa: CSATSGSTDTQYF
j_gene: TRBJ2-7; len: 15; d_gene: NA; v_gene: TRBV15; abundance: NA; CDR3nt: TGTGCCACCAGCAGAGATCGGTGGGAGAGCAACGAGCAGTACTTC; CDR3aa: CATSRDRWESNEQYF
j_gene: TRBJ2-2; len: 13; d_gene: NA; v_gene: TRBV5-8; abundance: NA; CDR3nt: TGTGCCAGCAGAGTAACAGGAACCGGGGAGCTGTTTTTT; CDR3aa: CASRVTGTGELFF
j_gene: TRBJ1-5; len: 15; d_gene: NA; v_gene: TRBV2; abundance: many; CDR3nt: TGTGCCAGCAGTGAAGCGATAAGGGACAATCAGCCCCAGCATTTT; CDR3aa: CASSEAIRDNQPQHF
j_gene: TRBJ2-1; len: 13; d_gene: NA; v_gene: TRBV20-1; abundance: few; CDR3nt: TGCAGTGCTAGGGAACTCTCCTACAATGAGCAGTTCTTC; CDR3aa: CSARELSYNEQFF
j_gene: TRBJ2-6; len: 17; d_gene: NA; v_gene: TRBV12-3/TRBV12-4; abundance: NA; CDR3nt: TGTGCCAGCAGTTTAGGGACTTTAAGCTCTGGGGCCAACGTCCTGACTTTC; CDR3aa: CASSLGTLSSGANVLTF
j_gene: TRBJ1-5; len: 18; d_gene: TRBD1; v_gene: TRBV6-4; abundance: few; CDR3nt: TGTGCCACCATCTGGGTTTGGGACAGGCCGTATAGCAATCAGCCCCAGCATTTT; CDR3aa: CATIWVWDRPYSNQPQHF
j_gene: TRBJ1-2; len: 16; d_gene: TRBD1; v_gene: TRBV25-1; abundance: NA; CDR3nt: TGTGCCAGCAGTGATGCTTTAGGGACAGGGTTTTATGGCTACACCTTC; CDR3aa: CASSDALGTGFYGYTF
j_gene: TRBJ1-5; len: 16; d_gene: TRBD1; v_gene: TRBV2; abundance: NA; CDR3nt: TGTGCCAGCAGTGCGGGACAGGGCTATAGCAATCAGCCCCAGCATTTT; CDR3aa: CASSAGQGYSNQPQHF
j_gene: TRBJ1-2; len: 12; d_gene: NA; v_gene: TRBV30; abundance: many; CDR3nt: TGTGCCTGGAGCCAGGACCACTATGGCTACACCTTC; CDR3aa: CAWSQDHYGYTF
j_gene: TRBJ2-3; len: 13; d_gene: NA; v_gene: TRBV28; abundance: many; CDR3nt: TGTGCCAGCAACTTTCCTGGCACAGATACGCAGTATTTT; CDR3aa: CASNFPGTDTQYF
j_gene: TRBJ2-7; len: 12; d_gene: NA; v_gene: TRBV7-9; abundance: many; CDR3nt: TGTGCCAGCAGCCCCATCTCCTACGAGCAGTACTTC; CDR3aa: CASSPISYEQYF
j_gene: TRBJ2-7; len: 19; d_gene: TRBD2; v_gene: TRBV7-6; abundance: many; CDR3nt: TGTGCCAGCAGCTTAGACTTCTTTCGGGCTAGCGGGAGTGGGGACGAGCAGTACTTC; CDR3aa: CASSLDFFRASGSGDEQYF
j_gene: TRBJ2-7; len: 14; d_gene: NA; v_gene: TRBV15; abundance: NA; CDR3nt: TGTGCCACCAGCAGACACCTCTCGGACTACGAGCAGTACTTC; CDR3aa: CATSRHLSDYEQYF
j_gene: TRBJ2-2; len: 14; d_gene: TRBD1; v_gene: TRBV12-3/TRBV12-4; abundance: NA; CDR3nt: TGTGCCAGCAGTTTTGGACAGGGGGCCGGGGAGCTGTTTTTT; CDR3aa: CASSFGQGAGELFF
j_gene: TRBJ2-2; len: 16; d_gene: NA; v_gene: TRBV6-5; abundance: few; CDR3nt: TGTGCCAGCAGTTCCTCCCGGGGGCGCGCGACCGGGGAGCTGTTTTTT; CDR3aa: CASSSSRGRATGELFF
j_gene: TRBJ2-1; len: 16; d_gene: TRBD2; v_gene: TRBV5-6; abundance: NA; CDR3nt: TGTGCCAGCAGCGTAAGGACTAGCGGGGATCGGGATGAGCAGTTCTTC; CDR3aa: CASSVRTSGDRDEQFF
j_gene: TRBJ2-5; len: 13; d_gene: NA; v_gene: TRBV20-1; abundance: NA; CDR3nt: TGCAGTGCTCCGGGGACGGTCCGAGAGACCCAGTACTTC; CDR3aa: CSAPGTVRETQYF
j_gene: TRBJ2-5; len: 16; d_gene: TRBD1; v_gene: TRBV2; abundance: many; CDR3nt: TGTGCCAGCAAATCCCCGTTACAGGGGGACGAGGGGACCCAGTACTTC; CDR3aa: CASKSPLQGDEGTQYF
j_gene: TRBJ1-2; len: 13; d_gene: NA; v_gene: TRBV9; abundance: NA; CDR3nt: TGTGCCAGCAGCGTTGGAAGTACGAGTGGCTACACCTTC; CDR3aa: CASSVGSTSGYTF
j_gene: TRBJ2-3; len: 16; d_gene: TRBD2; v_gene: TRBV20-1; abundance: many; CDR3nt: TGCAGTGCTAGTTTTTCTAGCGGGAGACCCACAGATACGCAGTATTTT; CDR3aa: CSASFSSGRPTDTQYF
j_gene: TRBJ1-5; len: 15; d_gene: NA; v_gene: TRBV3-1; abundance: NA; CDR3nt: TGTGCCAGCAGCCAAGATTCGTGGGGCAATCAGCCCCAGCATTTT; CDR3aa: CASSQDSWGNQPQHF
j_gene: TRBJ1-1; len: 15; d_gene: NA; v_gene: TRBV29-1; abundance: many; CDR3nt: TGCAGCGTCCTCCGGGCCCCCGGGGGGAACACTGAAGCTTTCTTT; CDR3aa: CSVLRAPGGNTEAFF
j_gene: TRBJ2-5; len: 11; d_gene: NA; v_gene: TRBV28; abundance: NA; CDR3nt: TGTGCCAGCGCAGGTTTTGAGACCCAGTACTTC; CDR3aa: CASAGFETQYF
j_gene: TRBJ2-2; len: 16; d_gene: TRBD2; v_gene: TRBV11-2; abundance: NA; CDR3nt: TGTGCCAGCAGTACTACCGGGACTAGCCGTCACGGGGAGCTGTTTTTT; CDR3aa: CASSTTGTSRHGELFF
j_gene: TRBJ2-5; len: 12; d_gene: NA; v_gene: TRBV3-1; abundance: many; CDR3nt: TGTGCCAGCAGCCAAGGTCCTCCGGGACCCGACTTC; CDR3aa: CASSQGPPGPDF
j_gene: TRBJ2-7; len: 13; d_gene: NA; v_gene: TRBV20-1; abundance: few; CDR3nt: TGCAGTGCTGGGGGGCGGCTCTCCTACGAGCAGTACTTC; CDR3aa: CSAGGRLSYEQYF
j_gene: TRBJ2-1; len: 13; d_gene: TRBD1; v_gene: TRBV11-2; abundance: many; CDR3nt: TGTGCCAGCAGCCGGACAGGGAGCTATGAGCAGTTCTTC; CDR3aa: CASSRTGSYEQFF
j_gene: TRBJ2-7; len: 15; d_gene: TRBD2; v_gene: TRBV4-1; abundance: NA; CDR3nt: TGCGCCAGCAGCCATCTAGCGGGAAAGGGCTACGAGCAGTACTTC; CDR3aa: CASSHLAGKGYEQYF
j_gene: TRBJ2-7; len: 16; d_gene: TRBD2; v_gene: TRBV19; abundance: few; CDR3nt: TGTGCCAAAAAGGAAGTAGTGAGCGGGAGTAAGGGTGAGCAGTGCTTC; CDR3aa: CAKKEVVSGSKGEQCF
j_gene: TRBJ2-5; len: 11; d_gene: NA; v_gene: TRBV20-1; abundance: few; CDR3nt: TGCAGTGCTAGTGAGATGGGACCCAGGGACTTC; CDR3aa: CSASEMGPRDF
j_gene: TRBJ2-7; len: 15; d_gene: NA; v_gene: TRBV5-1; abundance: NA; CDR3nt: TGCGCCAGCAGCTTGGGGGCGGAGAATCCGTACGAGCAGTACTTC; CDR3aa: CASSLGAENPYEQYF